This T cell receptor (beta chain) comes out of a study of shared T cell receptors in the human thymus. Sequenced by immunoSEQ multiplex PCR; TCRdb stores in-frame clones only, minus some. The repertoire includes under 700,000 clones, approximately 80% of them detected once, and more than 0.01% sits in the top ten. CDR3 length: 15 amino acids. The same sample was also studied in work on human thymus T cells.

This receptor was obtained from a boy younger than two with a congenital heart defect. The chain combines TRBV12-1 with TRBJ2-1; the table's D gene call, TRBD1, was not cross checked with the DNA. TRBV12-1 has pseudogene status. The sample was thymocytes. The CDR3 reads CASSYAGTGAHEQFF. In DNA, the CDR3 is TGTGCCAGCAGCTACGCCGGGACAGGGGCGCATGAGCAGTTCTTC.